This T cell receptor beta chain was obtained from a study of T cells in localized non-small cell lung cancer. Study-level points and caveats: Appearances in adjacent lung were noted for a median about 60 of the top 100 tumor clones. In the blood, greater T cell density corresponded to longer overall survival.

The assay was immunoSEQ multiplex PCR, and TCRdb's table has in-frame clones only and misses some. The sample contains roughly 90,000 clones, approximately 90% of which appear only once. The CDR3 runs to 13 residues. The germline CDR1 and CDR2 sequences are SGHNT and YYREEE (reference sequence). V was pared by 1 base and J by 5 bases, with 9 bases between. Of note for this clone: As yet, its antigen is unknown.

The chain recombines TRBV5-4 with TRBJ1-2, with D perhaps matching TRBD1 (6 bases). Sequencing was performed on PBMCs, taken before any cancer treatment. The TCR originated in a woman aged 35-75 years with stage II squamous cell lung carcinoma. The CDR3 nucleotides read TGTGCCAGCAGCTTGCGGGGGCAATATGGCTACACCTTC. Translated, it gives CASSLRGQYGYTF.